This T cell receptor beta chain was obtained from a study of blood T cell repertoires in COVID-19. Overall study context: Both acute and convalescent COVID-19 samples were obtained from the United States, Italy and Spain. The cDNA or gDNA used as material had been derived from T cells, B-cell-depleted T cells, or PBMCs.

Produced via immunoSEQ multiplex PCR; TCRdb's table is partial and in-frame only. The table records tens of thousands of clones, roughly 90% of them present only once. The CDR3 runs to 17 residues. The sequenced sample consisted of peripheral blood. The receptor's source is a man aged 50 or older with COVID-19, enrolled during active disease. The chain carries TRBV21-1 and TRBJ2-3; TRBD2 is taken as the D call from the table, unchecked against the DNA. TRBV21-1 is an annotated pseudogene. CDR3 residues: CASSKPRPGGAKDTQYF. DNA of the CDR3: TGTGCCAGCAGCAAACCCCGTCCCGGGGGGGCTAAAGATACGCAGTATTTT.